A single sample is the source of the 26 T cell receptor beta chains below, sequenced in a study of OX40 agonist ivuxolimab in advanced cancers. This table comes from immunoSEQ multiplex PCR, and its TCRdb copy is limited to in-frame clones, with some not included. The sample carries roughly 100,000 clones, 92% recorded once. Sequenced material: CD4+ or CD8+ T cells sorted from blood, taken in a trial of the OX40 agonist ivuxolimab. Every receptor here comes from an adult with an advanced solid tumor such as melanoma, head and neck, liver or kidney cancer.

This sequence joins TRBV7-9 and TRBJ1-1; D unresolved. Germline-derived CDR1 and CDR2 are SEHNR and FQNEAQ (reference sequence). This CDR3 contains 13 residues. Trimming removed 4 bases at V and 0 bases at J, with 6 bases between. CDR3 residues: CASSSGVNTEAFF. The CDR3 nucleotides read TGTGCCAGCAGCTCAGGAGTGAACACTGAAGCTTTCTTT.

The J gene is TRBJ2-1, the V gene TRBV11-2, with 11 nucleotides matching TRBD2. Germline loops: CDR1 SGHAT, CDR2 FQNNGV. Trimming took 2 bases from V and 6 from J; bases not matched to a gene: 9. The CDR3 covers 17 residues. CDR3 sequence reads: CASSLLAGGGVGNEQFF. CDR3 coding DNA: TGTGCCAGCAGCTTATTAGCGGGAGGGGGGGTTGGCAATGAGCAGTTCTTC.

The chain joins TRBV9 to TRBJ1-1; unclear D gene. Germline V lookup: CDR1 SGDLS, CDR2 YYNGEE. The CDR3 is 17 amino acids. The V gene lost 0 bases and the J gene lost 1 base, with 16 bases spanning the gap. The CDR3 here is CASSVGGGPARNTEAFF. Written as DNA, the CDR3 is TGTGCCAGCAGCGTAGGTGGCGGACCAGCGCGGAACACTGAAGCTTTCTTT. The whole variable domain, filled in from reference TRBV9 and TRBJ1-1, reads DSGVTQTPKHLITATGQRVTLRCSPRSGDLSVYWYQQSLDQGLQFLIQYYNGEERAKGNILERFSAQQFPDLHSELNLSSLELGDSALYFCASSVGGGPARNTEAFFGQGTRLTVV.

The chain links TRBV6-5 to TRBJ2-5, with D possibly TRBD2 on 6 matching bases. The V end lost 3 bases, the J end lost 5 bases, and 13 bases lay between the germline ends. CDR1 is MNHEY, CDR2 SVGAGI, per germline. CDR3 length: 14 residues. CDR3 DNA: TGTGCCAGCAGTTATGGGACTCCAAGGGAGACCCAGTACTTC. Amino acids: CASSYGTPRETQYF.

V and J are TRBV10-1 and TRBJ2-1; D might be TRBD1 (5 bases). The length of the CDR3 is 14 residues. Germline CDR1 WNHNN, CDR2 SYGVQD (reference sequence). V was clipped by 3 bases and J by 0 bases, with 6 bases between them. The CDR3 region has the DNA TGCGCCAGCAGTGAAGGACACTCCTACAATGAGCAGTTCTTC. Translated, it gives CASSEGHSYNEQFF.

The chain couples TRBV4-1 to TRBJ1-3; D might be TRBD1 (5 bases). CDR3 length: 15 amino acids. CDR1 MGHRA and CDR2 YSYEKL come from the germline V gene. The V end was cut by 0 bases, the J end by 3 bases, with 9 bases between. CDR3 DNA sequence: TGCGCCAGCAGCCAAGAGGGGGGTATTGGAAACACCATATATTTT. Translation gives CASSQEGGIGNTIYF.

V gene TRBV11-1 combines with J gene TRBJ2-7, with TRBD1 identical over 8 bases. The CDR3 has 14 amino acids. Germline values: CDR1 SGHAT, CDR2 FQDESV (reference sequence). The J segment lost 2 bases and the V segment lost 1 base, leaving 1 base of the junction unmatched. CDR3 DNA: TGTGCCAGCAGCTTAGGACAGGGGCCCTACGAGCAGTACTTC. It specifies CASSLGQGPYEQYF.

The chain recombines TRBV6-6 with TRBJ1-4, with D perhaps matching TRBD1 (5 bases). V was shortened by 0 bases and J by 11 bases, with 10 bases between the two germline ends. The germline V gene encodes CDR1 MNHNY and CDR2 SVGAGI (reference sequence). The CDR3 spans 13 residues. CDR3 DNA sequence: TGTGCCAGCAGTTACTCGAGTGGGGGGAAACTGTTTTTT. This sequence encodes CASSYSSGGKLFF.

The rearrangement joins TRBV27 to TRBJ2-1; 10 bases align to TRBD2. The CDR3 is 15 amino acids. CDR1 and CDR2 from the germline V gene are MNHEY and SMNVEV (reference sequence). With 5 bases clipped from V and 5 bases from J, the junction kept 6 bases outside the gene matches. The CDR3 reads CASSPSGGVDNEQFF. CDR3 coding DNA: TGTGCCAGCAGTCCCAGCGGGGGGGTCGACAATGAGCAGTTCTTC.

The chain joins TRBV6-5 to TRBJ1-2, with 12 bases that match TRBD1. V lost 5 bases and J lost 7; bases outside the gene matches: 8. The CDR3 is 15 residues long. Germline CDR1 reads MNHEY; CDR2 reads SVGAGI. CDR3 DNA sequence: TGTGCCAGCAGTCCGGGGACAGGGGGCTCGGGTGGCTACACCTTC. Translation gives CASSPGTGGSGGYTF.

In the case of this clone: This specimen includes other DNA sequences encoding the same CDR3. The chain employs TRBV29-1 and TRBJ1-3; unclear D gene. The ends were cut back, 3 bases at V and 1 base at J, with 1 base in the middle. The CDR3 consists of 11 residues. The germline V gene encodes CDR1 SQVTM and CDR2 ANQGSEA. The CDR3 reads CSVDSGNTIYF. The DNA of the CDR3 is TGCAGCGTTGATTCTGGAAACACCATATATTTT.

The gene calls are TRBV19 and TRBJ2-3; D call uncertain. Germline CDR1 reads LNHDA; CDR2 reads SQIVND (reference sequence). V was trimmed by 4 bases and J by 0 bases, leaving 20 bases between them. The CDR3 loop spans 18 amino acids. In DNA, the CDR3 is TGTGCCAGTAGTACCCGGACCGTTCCGACTTATAGCACAGATACGCAGTATTTT. Protein: CASSTRTVPTYSTDTQYF.

Only one count was recorded for this clone. The CDR3 loop reads CASSYSRTGDYGYTF. CDR3 nucleotide sequence: TGTGCCAGCAGTTACTCGAGGACAGGGGACTATGGCTACACCTTC. V usage is TRBV6-5 and J usage is TRBJ1-2, with TRBD1 matching over 9 bases. This CDR3 spans 15 amino acids. Germline values: CDR1 MNHEY, CDR2 SVGAGI. Losses at the gene ends were 0 bases for V and 3 bases for J; bases not matched to a gene: 2.

J is TRBJ1-1 and V is TRBV12-5, with D unresolved. The germline CDR1 and CDR2 sequences are LGHNT and FRNRAP. V was shortened by 2 bases and J by 1 base, with 14 bases between the two germline ends. The CDR3 consists of 16 residues. The CDR3 sequence: CASGLFGREGNTEAFF. In DNA, the CDR3 is TGTGCTAGTGGTTTGTTCGGTCGGGAGGGGAACACTGAAGCTTTCTTT.

The chain is built from TRBV9 and TRBJ2-5; 10 positions match TRBD1. The CDR3 covers 16 residues. The germline CDR1 and CDR2 sequences are SGDLS and YYNGEE. The ends lost 4 bases at V and 4 bases at J; junction bases unmatched: 10. CDR3 sequence (DNA): TGTGCCAGCAGCTACGAATTAGACAGGGGGCCAGAGACCCAGTACTTC. Translating it yields CASSYELDRGPETQYF. The full variable domain, its missing parts supplied by reference TRBV9 and TRBJ2-5, is DSGVTQTPKHLITATGQRVTLRCSPRSGDLSVYWYQQSLDQGLQFLIQYYNGEERAKGNILERFSAQQFPDLHSELNLSSLELGDSALYFCASSYELDRGPETQYFGPGTRLLVL.

The sample holds a few counts of this clone. This chain uses TRBV6-1 with TRBJ1-1, with D possibly being TRBD1 (6 bases). Deletions cut 3 bases from V and 5 bases from J, with 13 bases between. There are 14 residues in the CDR3. Germline loops: CDR1 MNHNS, CDR2 SASEGT. This CDR3 is CASSDSGENTEAFF. The CDR3 bases are TGTGCCAGCAGTGACTCAGGGGAAAATACTGAAGCTTTCTTT.

The V and J genes are TRBV5-5 and TRBJ2-1; perhaps TRBD2 as D (5 bases). The CDR3 has 18 residues. Germline V gene sequence: CDR1 SGHKS, CDR2 YYEKEE (reference sequence). Trimming stripped 4 bases from V and 6 bases from J, with 26 bases between. CDR3 sequence: CASSPVERLARDVNEQFF. The CDR3 DNA follows: TGTGCCAGCAGCCCCGTGGAGCGGTTAGCCCGAGATGTCAATGAGCAGTTCTTC.

The genes are TRBV7-8 and TRBJ2-2, with 8 bases identical to TRBD2. Germline V lookup: CDR1 SGHVS, CDR2 FQNEAQ. The CDR3 is made up of 17 amino acids. V was clipped by 6 bases and J by 1 base; unmatched bases: 10. The CDR3, as DNA: TGTGCCAGCAGGCCACCACGGGGGGGGAAGAACACCGGGGAGCTGTTTTTT. Translation gives CASRPPRGGKNTGELFF.

V gene TRBV6-5 combines with J gene TRBJ1-6; D remains ambiguous. Looked up from germline, CDR1 is MNHEY and CDR2 is SVGAGI. V lost 6 bases, J lost 13 bases, and 19 bases lay in between. The CDR3 covers 14 residues. CDR3 bases: TGTGCCAGCAGGTCCCGGGCCACATTGGGGCCCCTCCACTTT. Protein sequence: CASRSRATLGPLHF.

The chain recombines TRBV7-2 with TRBJ2-5; possibly TRBD2 for D (7 bases). The J call may be mistaken, given a closer DNA end match to TRBJ2-7. This CDR3 is built from 15 residues. The germline gives CDR1 SGHTA, CDR2 FQGNSA. The CDR3, as DNA: TGTGCCAGCAGCTTTGGGACGGGGGGCGCCTACGAGCAGTACTTC. It translates to CASSFGTGGAYEQYF.

This clone appeared once. The chain is built from TRBV5-4 and TRBJ2-1; 8 positions agree with TRBD2. Germline values: CDR1 SGHNT, CDR2 YYREEE (reference sequence). The V and J ends lost 0 bases and 5 bases, in that order; junction bases with no gene match: 10. This CDR3 contains 17 residues. The CDR3 reads CASSLGPGLGTNNEQFF. As DNA, the CDR3 is TGTGCCAGCAGCTTGGGACCGGGACTAGGAACCAACAATGAGCAGTTCTTC. The variable domain in full, with the rest retrieved from reference TRBV5-4 and TRBJ2-1, is ETGVTQSPTHLIKTRGQQVTLRCSSQSGHNTVSWYQQALGQGPQFIFQYYREEENGRGNFPPRFSGLQFPNYSSELNVNALELDDSALYLCASSLGPGLGTNNEQFFGPGTRLTVL.

The chain has TRBV10-2 and TRBJ2-5, with TRBD2 matching over 9 bases. CDR1 and CDR2 (germline): WSHSY, SAAADI. The CDR3 is 14 residues long. The trim removed 7 bases at V and 5 bases at J, leaving 8 bases unmatched. As DNA, the CDR3 is TGCGCCAGCATCAACGAAGGACTAGCGGAGACCCAGTACTTC. Translation gives CASINEGLAETQYF.

The V call is TRBV14, the J call TRBJ2-1, with TRBD1 as a possible D gene (5 bases). This CDR3 comprises 16 residues. Trimming took off 1 base at V and 2 bases at J, with 12 bases between the two ends. CDR1 and CDR2 (germline): SGHDN, FVKESK. For the CDR3, the DNA is TGTGCCAGCAGCCAAGTAGGGGCCAGAACCTACAATGAGCAGTTCTTC. Residues: CASSQVGARTYNEQFF.

This chain links TRBV7-8 with TRBJ2-1; no clear D gene. The CDR3 is 15 residues long. V was pared by 1 base and J by 3 bases, with 10 bases between. Germline lookup yields CDR1 SGHVS and CDR2 FQNEAQ. CDR3 sequence reads: CASSLEGGSYNEQFF. CDR3 DNA sequence: TGTGCCAGCAGCTTAGAAGGCGGCAGCTACAATGAGCAGTTCTTC.

The chain uses TRBV27 and TRBJ1-6; D possibly corresponds to TRBD1 (5 bases). Trimming left V 0 bases short and J 9 bases short, with 15 bases between. Germline CDR1 and CDR2: MNHEY and SMNVEV (reference sequence). This CDR3 has 16 amino acids. The CDR3 bases are TGTGCCAGCAGTTTATCTCTTGGTGGGGGTACTTCACCCCTCCACTTT. Translated, it gives CASSLSLGGGTSPLHF.

V usage is TRBV29-1 and J usage is TRBJ2-3, with 7 bases lining up with TRBD2. The trim removed 8 bases at V and 4 bases at J, leaving 9 bases unmatched. Germline-derived CDR1 and CDR2 are SQVTM and ANQGSEA. This CDR3 contains 13 residues. For the CDR3, the DNA is TGCAGCTGTCTCGGCGGGAGATCAGATACGCAGTATTTT. This gives the protein CSCLGGRSDTQYF.